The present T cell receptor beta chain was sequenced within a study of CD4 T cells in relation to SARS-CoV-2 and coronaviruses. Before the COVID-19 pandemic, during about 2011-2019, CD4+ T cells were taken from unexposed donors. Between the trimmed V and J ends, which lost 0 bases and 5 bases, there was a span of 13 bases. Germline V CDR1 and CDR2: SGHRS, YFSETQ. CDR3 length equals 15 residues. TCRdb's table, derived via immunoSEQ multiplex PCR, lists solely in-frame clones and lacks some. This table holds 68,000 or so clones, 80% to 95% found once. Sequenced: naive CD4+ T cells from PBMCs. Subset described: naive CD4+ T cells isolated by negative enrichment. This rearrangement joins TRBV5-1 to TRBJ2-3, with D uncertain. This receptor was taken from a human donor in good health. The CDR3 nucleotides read TGCGCCAGCAGCTTGGAAGGGTCGCGTGGAGATACGCAGTATTTT. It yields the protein CASSLEGSRGDTQYF.